The 28 T cell receptor beta chains below come from one sample, sequenced in a study of T cells expressing NK-cell markers. TCRdb re-called the 5' RACE reads, yielding one record per CDR3 amino acid sequence without DNA. The sample spans about 460,000 distinct CDR3 sequences; the ten largest clones claim almost 1.5%. The sequenced sample consisted of blood T cells: a sorted CD56 or NKG2C T cell subset, CD4+ or CD8+ T cells, or bulk PBMC T cells (not recorded which). The receptors were sampled from a woman between 45 and 65 years old in good health.

The chain couples TRBV19 to TRBJ1-1; as DNA is missing, the TRBD1 call by TCRdb cannot be tested. The CDR3 has 13 amino acids. CDR1 is LNHDA and CDR2 is SQIVND in the germline V gene (reference sequence). CDR3 in amino acids: CAVGQGQNTEAFF.

This chain joins TRBV4-2 and TRBJ1-4. This CDR3 contains 16 residues. Germline assignment: CDR1 LGHNA and CDR2 YNFKEQ. The CDR3 reads CASSQEGGILNEKLFF.

J is TRBJ1-5 and V is TRBV9; TCRdb's D gene call, TRBD1, goes unchecked for lack of DNA. The germline gives CDR1 SGDLS, CDR2 YYNGEE. This CDR3 has 17 residues. The chain's CDR3 is CASSVEWAGASNQPQHF.

V and J are TRBV3-1 and TRBJ2-3; absent DNA, TCRdb's TRBD1 call cannot be checked. The CDR3 runs to 16 residues. CDR1 and CDR2 from the germline V gene are LGHDT and YNNKEL (reference sequence). CDR3 amino acids: CASSQDPGTGVDTQYF.

V is TRBV11-2 and J is TRBJ2-4; TCRdb calls TRBD1, which cannot be checked without DNA. Looked up from germline, CDR1 is SGHAT and CDR2 is FQNNGV. The length of the CDR3 is 14 residues. The CDR3 loop is CASSLLTGQNIQYF. Full variable domain (remainder filled in from reference TRBV11-2 and TRBJ2-4): EAGVAQSPRYKIIEKRQSVAFWCNPISGHATLYWYQQILGQGPKLLIQFQNNGVVDDSQLPKDRFSAERLKGVDSTLKIQPAKLEDSAVYLCASSLLTGQNIQYFGAGTRLSVL.

The chain couples TRBV7-7 to TRBJ2-1. Germline V CDR1 and CDR2: SSHAT, FNYEAQ (reference sequence). The length of the CDR3 is 15 residues. CDR3 sequence reads: CASSLDSYSANEQFF. Complete variable domain (other parts from reference TRBV7-7 and TRBJ2-1): GAGVSQSPRYKVTKRGQDVTLRCDPISSHATLYWYQQALGQGPEFLTYFNYEAQPDKSGLPSDRFSAERPEGSISTLTIQRTEQRDSAMYRCASSLDSYSANEQFFGPGTRLTVL.

This chain links TRBV3-1 with TRBJ2-1; TCRdb indicates TRBD1, and absent DNA this call remains unverified. Germline CDR1 reads LGHDT; CDR2 reads YNNKEL (reference sequence). The CDR3 length is 15 residues. CDR3 residues: CASSQDRGGYNEQFF.

This chain joins TRBV2 and TRBJ2-3. CDR1 and CDR2 (germline): SNHLY, FYNNEI. CDR3 length: 12 residues. CDR3 protein: CASIVRPDTQYF.

The V and J genes are TRBV7-6 and TRBJ2-2; TCRdb reports TRBD2, a call that lacks DNA to check it against. This CDR3 is built from 16 residues. Germline loops: CDR1 SGHVS, CDR2 FNYEAQ. CDR3 region: CASSLTGPSHAGELFF.

The rearrangement uses TRBV14 and TRBJ2-1; absent DNA, TCRdb's TRBD1 call cannot be checked. CDR3 size: 13 residues. Germline V gene lookup returns CDR1 SGHDN and CDR2 FVKESK. The CDR3 reads CASSLQGAREQFF.

V gene TRBV5-5 combines with J gene TRBJ2-7; absent DNA, TCRdb's TRBD2 call cannot be checked. Germline CDR1 reads SGHKS; CDR2 reads YYEKEE (reference sequence). The CDR3 is 13 residues long. The CDR3: CASTGTYIYEQYF.

This sequence joins TRBV5-1 and TRBJ2-1. CDR1 is SGHRS and CDR2 is YFSETQ in the germline V gene. The CDR3 totals 12 residues. Here the CDR3 reads CASSHGYNEQFF.

This chain links TRBV7-8 with TRBJ2-4; TCRdb's D gene call, TRBD2, goes unchecked for lack of DNA. The CDR3 length is 19 residues. CDR1 and CDR2 (germline): SGHVS, FQNEAQ. The CDR3 here is CASSLVFSGRAAIGNIQYF. The full variable domain, rest sourced from reference TRBV7-8 and TRBJ2-4, is GAGVSQSPRYKVAKRGQDVALRCDPISGHVSLFWYQQALGQGPEFLTYFQNEAQLDKSGLPSDRFFAERPEGSVSTLKIQRTQQEDSAVYLCASSLVFSGRAAIGNIQYFGAGTRLSVL.

This chain joins TRBV12-3 or TRBV12-4 and TRBJ2-2; TCRdb's D gene call, TRBD1, goes unchecked for lack of DNA. The CDR3 covers 13 residues. The CDR3 reads CASALRGTGELFF.

The chain's CDR3 is CASSVLQMNTEAFF. The chain couples TRBV2 to TRBJ1-1. The CDR3 is 14 residues long. Germline CDR1 and CDR2: SNHLY and FYNNEI.

The chain combines TRBV25-1 with TRBJ1-2; TCRdb designates TRBD1, a call that cannot be tested without DNA. The length of the CDR3 is 13 residues. Looked up from germline, CDR1 is MGHDK and CDR2 is SYGVNS. Here the CDR3 reads CASTRDSNYGYTF.

The chain carries TRBV28 and TRBJ1-5; TCRdb picks TRBD1, but there is no DNA to check that call. Germline CDR1 reads MDHEN; CDR2 reads SYDVKM. CDR3 size: 11 residues. The CDR3 here is CASSSLEPQHF.

The chain carries TRBV9 and TRBJ2-2; TCRdb calls TRBD2, which cannot be checked without DNA. CDR3 length: 16 amino acids. Germline V gene lookup returns CDR1 SGDLS and CDR2 YYNGEE. The CDR3 is CASSVSTSGKSGELFF.

The gene calls are TRBV24-1 and TRBJ1-1. The germline V gene has CDR1 KGHDR and CDR2 SFDVKD. The CDR3 runs to 12 residues. The CDR3 loop is CATSDPRGRAFF.

The rearrangement joins TRBV29-1 to TRBJ2-3; the TRBD2 assignment by TCRdb is unverifiable without DNA. The CDR3 totals 13 residues. The germline V gene has CDR1 SQVTM and CDR2 ANQGSEA. The CDR3 sequence: CSAVAGSGDTQYF.

The genes are TRBV20-1 and TRBJ2-1; as DNA is missing, the TRBD2 call by TCRdb cannot be tested. CDR1 is DFQATT, CDR2 SNEGSKA, per germline (reference sequence). CDR3 length: 17 amino acids. This chain's CDR3 is CSARSGLADFSYNEQFF.

The V call is TRBV30, the J call TRBJ2-1; TCRdb reports TRBD2, a call that lacks DNA to check it against. Germline-derived CDR1 and CDR2 are GTSNPN and SVGIG (reference sequence). The CDR3 spans 15 residues. The chain's CDR3 is CAWRDTSGIQMKQFF. The full variable domain, with the rest looked up from reference TRBV30 and TRBJ2-1, is SQTIHQWPATLVQPVGSPLSLECTVEGTSNPNLYWYRQAAGRGLQLLFYSVGIGQISSEVPQNLSASRPQDRQFILSSKKLLLSDSGFYLCAWRDTSGIQMKQFFGPGTRLTVL.

This chain links TRBV20-1 with TRBJ2-1; TCRdb selects TRBD2, and the lack of DNA leaves this call unchecked. The CDR3 extends over 14 amino acids. Germline V lookup: CDR1 DFQATT, CDR2 SNEGSKA (reference sequence). The CDR3 sequence: CSARGLAVGNEQFF.

J is TRBJ1-2 and V is TRBV3-1; the D gene TCRdb calls, TRBD1, cannot be checked with no DNA. The V gene's germline CDR1 is LGHDT and CDR2 YNNKEL (reference sequence). The CDR3 extends over 16 amino acids. CDR3 region: CASSQGGDRGSDGYTF.

CDR3 sequence reads: CATSRDLRTGDGNTIYF. The chain joins TRBV15 to TRBJ1-3; TCRdb lists TRBD1, though no DNA is available to test this call. The CDR3 spans 17 residues. Germline V gene data show CDR1 as LNHNV and CDR2 as YYDKDF (reference sequence). Full variable domain (remainder filled in from reference TRBV15 and TRBJ1-3): DAMVIQNPRYQVTQFGKPVTLSCSQTLNHNVMYWYQQKSSQAPKLLFHYYDKDFNNEADTPDNFQSRRPNTSFCFLDIRSPGLGDTAMYLCATSRDLRTGDGNTIYFGEGSWLTVV.

The chain employs TRBV10-1 and TRBJ2-1. In germline, CDR1 is WNHNN, CDR2 SYGVQD (reference sequence). The CDR3 loop spans 16 amino acids. CDR3 sequence reads: CASSEIQRPYGNEQFF.

The chain joins TRBV24-1 to TRBJ1-1; there is no DNA to check the TCRdb D call of TRBD1. The CDR3 is 15 residues long. CDR1 and CDR2 from the germline V gene are KGHDR and SFDVKD. The CDR3 region is CATSDPRGANTEAFF.

V and J are TRBV24-1 and TRBJ2-6. CDR3 length equals 13 residues. Looked up from germline, CDR1 is KGHDR and CDR2 is SFDVKD. CDR3 residues: CATRAVGANVLTF.